Only one count was recorded for the clone carrying this T cell receptor beta chain. This CDR3 has 13 amino acids. V lost 9 bases and J 0 bases, leaving 7 bases between the germline ends. Germline assignment: CDR1 KGHDR and CDR2 SFDVKD. This sample was taken from a study of blood T cell repertoires in COVID-19. At the level of the study: Donors in the United States, Italy and Spain gave samples during acute or convalescent COVID-19.

The repertoire was sequenced with immunoSEQ multiplex PCR; TCRdb's copy has only in-frame clones and lacks some. The sample includes 150,000 to 200,000 clones, around 85% of them seen just once. The V and J genes are TRBV24-1 and TRBJ2-2; D is undetermined. The receptor was isolated from a man aged 45 to 65 who had recovered from COVID-19. Sequencing input: peripheral blood. CDR3 sequence (DNA): TGTGCCACCGAGGAATCGAACACCGGGGAGCTGTTTTTT. This gives the protein CATEESNTGELFF.